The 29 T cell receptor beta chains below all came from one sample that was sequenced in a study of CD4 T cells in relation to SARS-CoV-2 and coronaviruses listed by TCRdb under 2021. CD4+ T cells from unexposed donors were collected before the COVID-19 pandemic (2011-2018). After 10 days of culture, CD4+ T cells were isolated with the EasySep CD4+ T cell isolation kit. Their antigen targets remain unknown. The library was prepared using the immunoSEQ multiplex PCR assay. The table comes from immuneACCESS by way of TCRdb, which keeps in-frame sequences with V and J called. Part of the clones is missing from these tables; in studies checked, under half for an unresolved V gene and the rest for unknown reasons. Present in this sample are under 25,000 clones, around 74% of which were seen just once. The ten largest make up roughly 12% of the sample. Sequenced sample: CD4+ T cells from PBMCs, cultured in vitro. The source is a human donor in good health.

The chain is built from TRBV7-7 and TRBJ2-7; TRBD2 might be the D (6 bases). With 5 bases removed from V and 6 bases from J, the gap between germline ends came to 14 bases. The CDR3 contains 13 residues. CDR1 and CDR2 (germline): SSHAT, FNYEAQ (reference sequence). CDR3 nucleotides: TGTGCCAGCAGCCCCACGGGGGTAAGCGAGCAGTACTTC. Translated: CASSPTGVSEQYF.

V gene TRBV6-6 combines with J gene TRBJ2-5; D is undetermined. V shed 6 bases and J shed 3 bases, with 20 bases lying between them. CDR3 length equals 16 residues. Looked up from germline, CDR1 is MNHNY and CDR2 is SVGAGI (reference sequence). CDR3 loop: CASRNQFFRAEETQYF. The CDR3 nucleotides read TGTGCCAGCAGAAATCAATTCTTCCGGGCGGAAGAGACCCAGTACTTC.

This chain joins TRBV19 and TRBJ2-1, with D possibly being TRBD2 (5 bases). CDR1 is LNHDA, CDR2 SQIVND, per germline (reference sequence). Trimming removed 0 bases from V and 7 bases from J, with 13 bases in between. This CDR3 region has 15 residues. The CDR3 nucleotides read TGTGCCAGTAGTATAGAGGGCGGGCTCGTTAATGAGCAGTTCTTC. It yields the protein CASSIEGGLVNEQFF.

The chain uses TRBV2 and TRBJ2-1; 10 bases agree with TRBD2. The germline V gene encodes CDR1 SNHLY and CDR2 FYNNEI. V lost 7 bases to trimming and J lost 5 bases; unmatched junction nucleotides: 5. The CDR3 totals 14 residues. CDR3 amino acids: CASTGLAGDNEQFF. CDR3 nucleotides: TGTGCCAGCACGGGGCTAGCGGGGGACAATGAGCAGTTCTTC.

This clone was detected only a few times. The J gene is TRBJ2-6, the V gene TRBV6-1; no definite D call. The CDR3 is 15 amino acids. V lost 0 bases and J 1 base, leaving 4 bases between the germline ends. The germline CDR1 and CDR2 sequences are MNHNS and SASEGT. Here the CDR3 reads CASSEAQSGANVLTF. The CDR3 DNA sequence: TGTGCCAGCAGTGAAGCGCAATCTGGGGCCAACGTCCTGACTTTC.

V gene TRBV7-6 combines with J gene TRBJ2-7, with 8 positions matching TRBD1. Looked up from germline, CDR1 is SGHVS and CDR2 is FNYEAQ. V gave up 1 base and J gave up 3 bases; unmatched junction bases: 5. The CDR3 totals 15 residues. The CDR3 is CASSLEPGGFYEQYF. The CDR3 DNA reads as TGTGCCAGCAGCTTAGAGCCAGGGGGCTTCTACGAGCAGTACTTC.

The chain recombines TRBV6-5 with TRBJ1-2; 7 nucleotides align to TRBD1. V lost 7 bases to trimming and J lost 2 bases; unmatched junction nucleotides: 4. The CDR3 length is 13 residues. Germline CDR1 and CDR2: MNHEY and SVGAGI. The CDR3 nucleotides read TGTGCCAGCACAGGGACAGCCAACTATGGCTACACCTTC. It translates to CASTGTANYGYTF.

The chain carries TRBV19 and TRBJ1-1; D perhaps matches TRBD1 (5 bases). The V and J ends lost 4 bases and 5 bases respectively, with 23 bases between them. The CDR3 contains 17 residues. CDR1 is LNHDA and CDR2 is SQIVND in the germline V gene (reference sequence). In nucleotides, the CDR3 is TGTGCCAGTAGTAACGGACAAACCAGGGTGATATGGACTGAAGCTTTCTTT. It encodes CASSNGQTRVIWTEAFF.

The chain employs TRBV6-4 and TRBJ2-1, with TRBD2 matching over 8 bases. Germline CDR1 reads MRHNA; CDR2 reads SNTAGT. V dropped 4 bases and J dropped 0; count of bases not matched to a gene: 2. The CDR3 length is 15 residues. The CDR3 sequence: CASSALAGSYNEQFF. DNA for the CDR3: TGTGCCAGCAGTGCTCTAGCGGGCTCCTACAATGAGCAGTTCTTC.

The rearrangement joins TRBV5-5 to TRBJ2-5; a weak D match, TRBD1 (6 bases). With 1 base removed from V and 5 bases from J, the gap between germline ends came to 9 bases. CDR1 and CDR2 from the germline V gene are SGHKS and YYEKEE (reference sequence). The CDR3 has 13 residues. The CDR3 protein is CASSLHQGETQYF. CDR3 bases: TGTGCCAGCAGCTTGCACCAGGGGGAGACCCAGTACTTC.

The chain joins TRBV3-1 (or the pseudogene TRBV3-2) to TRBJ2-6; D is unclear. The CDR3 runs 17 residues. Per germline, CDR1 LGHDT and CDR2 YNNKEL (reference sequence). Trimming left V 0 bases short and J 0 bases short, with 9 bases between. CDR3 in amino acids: CASSQERLYSGANVLTF. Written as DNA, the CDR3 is TGTGCCAGCAGCCAAGAAAGGCTGTACTCTGGGGCCAACGTCCTGACTTTC.

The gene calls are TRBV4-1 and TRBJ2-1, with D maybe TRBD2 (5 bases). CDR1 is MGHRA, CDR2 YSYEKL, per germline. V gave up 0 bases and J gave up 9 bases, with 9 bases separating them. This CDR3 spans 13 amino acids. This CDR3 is CASSQDGVSEQFF. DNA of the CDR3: TGCGCCAGCAGCCAAGACGGGGTAAGTGAGCAGTTCTTC.

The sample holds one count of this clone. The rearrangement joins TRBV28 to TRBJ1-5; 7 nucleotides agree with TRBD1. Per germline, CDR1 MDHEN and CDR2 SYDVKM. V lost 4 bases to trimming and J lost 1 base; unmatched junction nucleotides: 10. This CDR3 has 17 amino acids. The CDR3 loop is CASSYGRGVVSNQPQHF. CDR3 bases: TGTGCCAGCAGTTATGGCAGGGGGGTAGTAAGCAATCAGCCCCAGCATTTT.

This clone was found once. The CDR3 DNA follows: TGCGCCAGCAGCTTGGCCAGGGGCGCGGGCGAGACCCAGTACTTC. It specifies CASSLARGAGETQYF. The genes are TRBV5-1 and TRBJ2-5, with D possibly matching TRBD1 (6 bases). The V gene lost 0 bases and the J gene lost 5 bases, with 14 bases spanning the gap. The CDR3 sequence is 15 residues long. Germline CDR1 reads SGHRS; CDR2 reads YFSETQ.

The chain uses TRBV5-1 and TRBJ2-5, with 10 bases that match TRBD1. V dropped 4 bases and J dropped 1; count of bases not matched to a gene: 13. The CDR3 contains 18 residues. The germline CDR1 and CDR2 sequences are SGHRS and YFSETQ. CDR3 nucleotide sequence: TGCGCCAGCAGCCCGGGGGACAGGGGAGTACCAAGCCAAGAGACCCAGTACTTC. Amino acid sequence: CASSPGDRGVPSQETQYF.

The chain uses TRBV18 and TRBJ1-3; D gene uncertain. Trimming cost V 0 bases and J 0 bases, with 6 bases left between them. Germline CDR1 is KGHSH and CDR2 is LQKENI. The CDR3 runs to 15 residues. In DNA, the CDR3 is TGTGCCAGCTCACCACCTGGGAACTCTGGAAACACCATATATTTT. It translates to CASSPPGNSGNTIYF.

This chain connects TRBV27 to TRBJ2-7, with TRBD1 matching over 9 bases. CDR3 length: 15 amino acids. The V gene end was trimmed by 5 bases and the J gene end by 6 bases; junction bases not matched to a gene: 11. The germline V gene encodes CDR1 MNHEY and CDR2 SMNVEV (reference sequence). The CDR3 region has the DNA TGTGCCAGCAGTACGTCCCGGGACAGGGTTGCCGAGCAGTACTTC. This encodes CASSTSRDRVAEQYF.

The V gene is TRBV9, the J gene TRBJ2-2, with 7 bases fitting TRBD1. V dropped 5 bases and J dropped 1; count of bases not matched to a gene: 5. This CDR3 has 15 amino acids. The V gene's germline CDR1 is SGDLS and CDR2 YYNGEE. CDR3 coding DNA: TGTGCCAGCAGTCGAACAGGGGAGAACACCGGGGAGCTGTTTTTT. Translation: CASSRTGENTGELFF.

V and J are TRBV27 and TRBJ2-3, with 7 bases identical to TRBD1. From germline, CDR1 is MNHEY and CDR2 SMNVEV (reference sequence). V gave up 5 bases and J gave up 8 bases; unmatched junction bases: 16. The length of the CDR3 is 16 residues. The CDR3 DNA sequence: TGTGCCAGCAGTCAGGGGACAGTCCTAGTCCCTGGTACGCAGTATTTT. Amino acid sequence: CASSQGTVLVPGTQYF.

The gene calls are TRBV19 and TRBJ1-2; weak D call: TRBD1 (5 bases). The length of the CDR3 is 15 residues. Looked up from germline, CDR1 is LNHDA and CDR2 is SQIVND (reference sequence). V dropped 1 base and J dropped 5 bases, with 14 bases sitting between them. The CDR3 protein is CASSIGGDGVYGYTF. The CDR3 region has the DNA TGTGCCAGTAGTATAGGTGGGGACGGCGTTTATGGCTACACCTTC.

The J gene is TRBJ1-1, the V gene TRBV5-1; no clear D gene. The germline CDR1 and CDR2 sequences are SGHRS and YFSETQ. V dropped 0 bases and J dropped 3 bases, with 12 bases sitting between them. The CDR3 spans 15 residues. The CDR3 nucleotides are TGCGCCAGCAGCTTGGTGGGTACGTTGGACACTGAAGCTTTCTTT. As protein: CASSLVGTLDTEAFF.

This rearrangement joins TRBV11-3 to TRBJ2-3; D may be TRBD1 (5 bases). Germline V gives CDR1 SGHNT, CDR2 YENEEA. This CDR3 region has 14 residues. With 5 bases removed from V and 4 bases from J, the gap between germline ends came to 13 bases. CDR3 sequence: CASSPGSDSDTQYF. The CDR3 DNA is TGTGCCAGCAGCCCAGGGTCCGACTCAGATACGCAGTATTTT.

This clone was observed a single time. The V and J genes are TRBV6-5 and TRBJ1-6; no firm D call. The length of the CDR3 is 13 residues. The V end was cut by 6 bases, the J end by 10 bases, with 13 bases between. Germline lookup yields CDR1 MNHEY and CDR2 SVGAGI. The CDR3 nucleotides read TGTGCCAGCAGCCTAGGCGAGGACTCACCCCTCCACTTT. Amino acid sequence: CASSLGEDSPLHF.

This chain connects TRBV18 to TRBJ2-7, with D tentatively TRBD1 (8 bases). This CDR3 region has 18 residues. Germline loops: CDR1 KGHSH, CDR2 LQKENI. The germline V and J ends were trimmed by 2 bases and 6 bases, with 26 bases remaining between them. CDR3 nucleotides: TGTGCCAGCTCACCAAGCGGGACAGGTTTATTCCGGGGCGGCGAGCAGTACTTC. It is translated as CASSPSGTGLFRGGEQYF.

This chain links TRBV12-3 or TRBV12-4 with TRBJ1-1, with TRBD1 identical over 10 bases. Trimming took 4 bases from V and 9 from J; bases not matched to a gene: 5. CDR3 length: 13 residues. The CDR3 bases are TGTGCCAGCAGTTCACGGGACAGGGGACAAGCTTTCTTT. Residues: CASSSRDRGQAFF.

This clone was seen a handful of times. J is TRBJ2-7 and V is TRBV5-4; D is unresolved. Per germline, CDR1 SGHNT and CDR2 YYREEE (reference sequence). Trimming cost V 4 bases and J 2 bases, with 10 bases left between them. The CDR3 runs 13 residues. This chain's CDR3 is CASSRAAPYEQYF. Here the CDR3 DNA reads TGTGCCAGCAGCCGGGCCGCCCCCTACGAGCAGTACTTC.

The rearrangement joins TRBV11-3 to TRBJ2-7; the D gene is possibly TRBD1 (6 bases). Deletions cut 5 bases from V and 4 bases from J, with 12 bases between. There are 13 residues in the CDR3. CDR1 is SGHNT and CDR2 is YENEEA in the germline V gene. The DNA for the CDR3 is TGTGCCAGCAGCCCATCAGGGGTGTACGAGCAGTACTTC. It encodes CASSPSGVYEQYF. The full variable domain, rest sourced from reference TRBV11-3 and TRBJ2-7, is EAGVVQSPRYKIIEKKQPVAFWCNPISGHNTLYWYLQNLGQGPELLIRYENEEAVDDSQLPKDRFSAERLKGVDSTLKIQPAELGDSAVYLCASSPSGVYEQYFGPGTRLTVT.

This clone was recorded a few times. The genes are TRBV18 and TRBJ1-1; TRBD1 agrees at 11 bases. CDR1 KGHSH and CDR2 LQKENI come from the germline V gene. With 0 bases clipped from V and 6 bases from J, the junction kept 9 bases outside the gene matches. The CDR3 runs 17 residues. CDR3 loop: CASSPPGQGGIRPEAFF. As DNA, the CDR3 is TGTGCCAGCTCACCACCGGGACAGGGGGGTATAAGACCTGAAGCTTTCTTT.

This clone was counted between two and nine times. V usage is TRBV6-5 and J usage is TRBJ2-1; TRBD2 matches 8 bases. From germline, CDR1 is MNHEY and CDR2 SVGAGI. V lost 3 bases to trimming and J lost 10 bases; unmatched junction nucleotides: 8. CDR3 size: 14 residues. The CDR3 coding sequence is TGTGCCAGCAGTTATGGGCCGACTAGCGTGGAGCAGTTCTTC. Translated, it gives CASSYGPTSVEQFF.